This is a list of T cell receptor beta chains from one sample in a study of T-cell reconstitution after alpha-beta-depleted transplantation in children. TCRdb re-analysed the PCR reads in MiXCR, keeping a single row per CDR3 protein. The table includes hundreds of thousands of distinct CDR3 sequences, around 13% detected once. The source material was PBMCs, mostly from graft donor cells, sampled 360 days after TCRalphabeta/CD19-depleted stem cell transplant. All receptors come from a male patient under 18 who had a stem cell transplant for acute myeloid leukemia, so the T cells may come from the graft donor. Both conserved end residues are part of each CDR3. A D gene is named only where the DNA matches it firmly. The size of a clone is reported for some rows only, either as once, few or many, or as a class for expanded clones.

D gene | J gene | V gene | clone size | CDR3 protein | CDR3 DNA
TRBD2 | TRBJ2-4 | TRBV6-5 | few | CASSYSRTSGENIQYF | TGTGCCAGCAGTTACTCGAGGACTAGCGGGGAAAACATTCAGTACTTC
TRBD1 | TRBJ2-1 | TRBV28 | few | CASSKIGQGHEQFF | TGTGCCAGCAGTAAGATCGGACAGGGTCATGAGCAGTTCTTC
NA | TRBJ2-7 | TRBV28 | NA | CASSYLVAHEQYF | TGTGCCAGCAGTTATCTTGTGGCCCACGAGCAGTACTTC
NA | TRBJ2-2 | TRBV20-1 | NA | CSALPRAASNTGELFF | TGCAGTGCTCTACCGCGGGCCGCATCGAACACCGGGGAGCTGTTTTTT
TRBD1 | TRBJ1-2 | TRBV2 | many | CASSERQGYGYTF | TGTGCCAGCAGCGAGCGACAGGGCTATGGCTACACCTTC
TRBD2 | TRBJ2-7 | TRBV25-1 | NA | CASSGTPGLVGTYEQYF | TGTGCCAGCAGTGGGACACCGGGACTAGTAGGAACCTACGAGCAGTACTTC
TRBD1 | TRBJ2-7 | TRBV18 | NA | CASSPGYGTGVYEQYF | TGTGCCAGCTCACCAGGGTACGGGACAGGGGTGTACGAGCAGTACTTC
NA | TRBJ2-7 | TRBV14 | many | CASSQGGPVNNIPPVWSVHEQYF | TGTGCCAGCAGCCAGGGAGGACCCGTCAATAATATCCCCCCGGTTTGGTCCGTGCACGAGCAGTACTTC
TRBD2 | TRBJ2-1 | TRBV7-9 | few | CASSQGLAGGLRDEQFF | TGTGCCAGCAGCCAGGGACTAGCGGGAGGACTCCGGGATGAGCAGTTCTTC
NA | TRBJ2-5 | TRBV28 | NA | CASSLWGDGQETQYF | TGTGCCAGCAGTTTATGGGGGGACGGCCAAGAGACCCAGTACTTC
TRBD1 | TRBJ1-4 | TRBV20-1 | few | CSAGQGREKLFF | TGCAGTGCGGGACAGGGGAGGGAAAAACTGTTTTTT
NA | TRBJ2-7 | TRBV4-3 | many | CASSQEPGVAYEQYF | TGCGCCAGCAGCCAAGAACCAGGGGTAGCCTACGAGCAGTACTTC
NA | TRBJ1-5 | TRBV6-2/TRBV6-3 | many | CASSPPGDQPQHF | TGTGCCAGCAGCCCTCCGGGGGATCAGCCCCAGCATTTT
NA | TRBJ1-5 | TRBV20-1 | NA | CSARVAGPGAQHF | TGCAGTGCTAGAGTGGCAGGACCTGGAGCCCAGCATTTT
TRBD2 | TRBJ2-1 | TRBV7-3 | few | CASSLTGTSGNEQFF | TGTGCCAGCAGCTTAACCGGGACTAGCGGCAATGAGCAGTTCTTC
TRBD1 | TRBJ2-7 | TRBV7-9 | few | CASSRTGGVSGNEQYF | TGTGCCAGCAGCCGCACAGGGGGCGTTTCGGGTAACGAGCAGTACTTC
TRBD1 | TRBJ2-6 | TRBV11-2 | NA | CASNGLGTGLSGANVLTF | TGTGCCAGCAACGGGCTAGGGACAGGGCTCTCTGGGGCCAACGTCCTGACTTTC
TRBD2 | TRBJ2-5 | TRBV15 | many | CATSRSLAGYGETQYF | TGTGCCACCAGCAGATCTCTAGCGGGATACGGTGAGACCCAGTACTTC
NA | TRBJ1-1 | TRBV30 | NA | CAWEKGIRVTEAFF | TGTGCCTGGGAGAAAGGGATAAGGGTTACTGAAGCTTTCTTT
NA | TRBJ2-5 | TRBV3-1 | many | CASSQAETQYF | TGTGCCAGCAGCCAAGCGGAGACCCAGTACTTC
TRBD2 | TRBJ2-6 | TRBV6-2/TRBV6-3 | once | CASSPGLAGAAISGANVLTF | TGTGCCAGCAGTCCGGGACTAGCGGGAGCGGCAATCTCTGGGGCCAACGTCCTGACTTTC
TRBD2 | TRBJ2-1 | TRBV20-1 | NA | CSAAVERETNKQFF | TGCAGTGCTGCCGTCGAGCGGGAAACGAATAAGCAGTTCTTC
TRBD1 | TRBJ1-2 | TRBV27 | once | CASSSRPGQHYGYTF | TGTGCCAGCAGTAGCCGCCCGGGACAGCACTATGGCTACACCTTC
NA | TRBJ2-2 | TRBV20-1 | medium-sized | CSARVTTTGELFF | TGCAGTGCTAGGGTGACTACCACCGGGGAGCTGTTTTTT
TRBD2 | TRBJ2-1 | TRBV28 | few | CASSFGPAGESYNEQFF | TGTGCCAGCAGTTTTGGCCCAGCGGGAGAGTCCTACAATGAGCAGTTCTTC
TRBD1 | TRBJ2-3 | TRBV19 | NA | CASSPWTGSTDTQYF | TGTGCCAGTAGTCCCTGGACAGGGAGCACAGATACGCAGTATTTT
TRBD2 | TRBJ2-1 | TRBV28 | few | CASSLERLAGGYEQFF | TGTGCCAGCAGTTTAGAAAGACTAGCGGGAGGCTATGAGCAGTTCTTC